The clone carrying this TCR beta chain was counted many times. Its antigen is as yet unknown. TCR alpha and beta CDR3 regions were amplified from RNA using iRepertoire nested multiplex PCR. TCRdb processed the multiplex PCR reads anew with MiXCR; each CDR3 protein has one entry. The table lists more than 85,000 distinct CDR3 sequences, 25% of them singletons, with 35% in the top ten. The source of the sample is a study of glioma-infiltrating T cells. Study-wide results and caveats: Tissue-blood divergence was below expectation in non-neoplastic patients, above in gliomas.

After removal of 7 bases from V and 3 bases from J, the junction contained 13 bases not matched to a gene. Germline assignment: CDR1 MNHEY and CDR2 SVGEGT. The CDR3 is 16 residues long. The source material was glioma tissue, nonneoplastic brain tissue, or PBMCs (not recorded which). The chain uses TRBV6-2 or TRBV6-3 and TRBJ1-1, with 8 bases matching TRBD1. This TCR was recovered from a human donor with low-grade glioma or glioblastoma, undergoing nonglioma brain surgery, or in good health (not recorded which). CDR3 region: CASTKTGAETYTEAFF. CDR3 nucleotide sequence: TGTGCCAGCACCAAGACAGGGGCCGAAACCTACACTGAAGCTTTCTTT.